This record looks at one TCR beta chain sequence and its context. Its matching antigen is unknown. This sample was taken from a study of CD8 T cells in ankylosing spondylitis. Trimming took 2 bases from V and 4 from J, leaving 14 bases between them. CDR1 SEHNR and CDR2 FQNEAQ come from the germline V gene (reference sequence). The CDR3 spans 16 residues. Study observations and caveats: Fewer than ten highly homologous variants made up a TCR beta motif that seemed to typify ankylosing spondylitis blood. As reported, disease-linked clones showed significant enrichment in matched ankylosing spondylitis synovial fluid. CD8+ by phenotype, disease-linked clones were relatively rare in peripheral blood. Reports of some motif variants in reactive arthritis synovial fluid and blood predate this one.

TCRdb reprocessed the 5' RACE reads with MiXCR, giving one entry per CDR3 protein. The table has a few hundred thousand distinct CDR3 sequences, less than 10% seen once. The J gene is TRBJ1-4, the V gene TRBV7-9, with D possibly being TRBD1 (6 bases). This clonotype was sampled from a male donor with ankylosing spondylitis. The sample taken for sequencing was blood, either unsorted or a sorted T cell fraction (not recorded which). The CDR3 region is CASSLLGHRGNEKLFF. In DNA, the CDR3 is TGTGCCAGCAGCTTACTGGGACATCGGGGTAATGAAAAACTGTTTTTT.